The 3 T cell receptor beta chains below come from one sample, sequenced in a study of blood T cell repertoires in COVID-19. Profiled with immunoSEQ multiplex PCR; TCRdb holds only in-frame clones, not every one. The table shows 130,000 to 150,000 clones, with roughly 84% occurring only once. The sequenced sample was peripheral blood. The source is a human donor in a cohort sampled during active COVID-19.

In DNA, the CDR3 is TGCGCCAGCAGCTTGGCCCCGGGGTCCAACACTGAAGCTTTCTTT. This sequence encodes CASSLAPGSNTEAFF. The chain is built from TRBV5-1 and TRBJ1-1; D uncertain. Germline V lookup: CDR1 SGHRS, CDR2 YFSETQ. Trimming removed 0 bases at V and 2 bases at J, with 11 bases between. The CDR3 runs 15 residues.

The chain couples TRBV4-2 to TRBJ2-7; a weak D match, TRBD2 (6 bases). The germline gives CDR1 LGHNA, CDR2 YNFKEQ. The V end lost 1 base, the J end lost 6 bases, and 19 bases lay between the germline ends. The CDR3 spans 16 residues. The CDR3 is CASSQGLRAGWSEQYF. CDR3 nucleotides: TGTGCCAGCAGCCAAGGATTAAGGGCGGGATGGAGCGAGCAGTACTTC.

The rearrangement uses TRBV20-1 and TRBJ2-1; 11 bases match TRBD2. The CDR3 contains 17 residues. CDR1 and CDR2 (germline): DFQATT, SNEGSKA (reference sequence). J gave up 1 base and V 3 bases, and 8 bases lay outside the gene matches. The CDR3 protein is CSASDPSGGWSYNEQFF. DNA for the CDR3: TGCAGTGCTAGTGATCCTAGCGGGGGGTGGTCCTACAATGAGCAGTTCTTC.